This record concerns one T cell receptor (beta chain) sequence. The table came from immunoSEQ multiplex PCR; TCRdb's copy has only in-frame clones and leaves some out. This sample has about 200,000 clones; about nine tenths occur once, and the top ten carry 1.2%. The sample is drawn from a study of blood T cell repertoires in COVID-19. Overall study context: From T cells, B-cell-depleted T cells, or PBMCs came the material, which was cDNA or gDNA.

The CDR3 covers 17 residues. The germline V gene encodes CDR1 GTSNPN and CDR2 SVGIG (reference sequence). Trimming left V 0 bases short and J 0 bases short, with 16 bases between. Researchers sorted participants into cohorts using their self-reported clinical history. The receptor was isolated from a man aged 25 to 40 who had recovered from COVID-19. The sequencing sample was made of PBMCs or T cells enriched from blood (not recorded which). This rearrangement joins TRBV30 to TRBJ2-3, with D possibly TRBD2 on 6 matching bases. Here the CDR3 DNA reads TGTGCCTGGAGTGTAGAGTTGCGGGAAAGTAGCACAGATACGCAGTATTTT. Amino acids: CAWSVELRESSTDTQYF.